Listed below are T cell receptor beta chains from one sample, sequenced in a study of metastatic and nonmetastatic thyroid tumors. TCRdb re-called the PCR reads via MiXCR. The sample records just under 45,000 clones, more than 3% being singletons. Material: blood. Receptors originate from a female donor with papillary thyroid cancer or a benign thyroid nodule (not recorded which). Some clones in this sample may be carry-over from other donors' samples. The CDR3 runs from the conserved cysteine through the conserved F or W. Clone size is given for some rows only: seen once, a few or many times, or a class if the clone is expanded.

CDR3aa	v_gene	j_gene	abundance
CASSLSVGALNYGYTF	TRBV27	TRBJ1-2	many
CASSQGIPSNQPQHF	TRBV4-1	TRBJ1-5	many
CASSLVLGEQYF	TRBV7-8	TRBJ2-7	-
CAIRSNRDNTGELFF	TRBV10-3	TRBJ2-2	few
CASRHTGTDTQYF	TRBV27	TRBJ2-3	few
CASEIGDRGRGETQYF	TRBV5-1	TRBJ2-5	-
CATSDFKGSGANVLTF	TRBV24-1	TRBJ2-6	many
CASRRLAGGAYNEQFF	TRBV6-1	TRBJ2-1	many
CASSFRQGVYGYTF	TRBV27	TRBJ1-2	few
CASSYGVDRAGAEAFF	TRBV6-1	TRBJ1-1	many
CASSFLTSGSETQYF	TRBV5-4	TRBJ2-5	many
CASSHGTSGIYEQFF	TRBV5-1	TRBJ2-1	-
CSAHRRGSGNTIYF	TRBV20-1	TRBJ1-3	many
CASSFVAGSYEQYF	TRBV11-3	TRBJ2-7	medium-sized
CASSLRFWDTQYF	TRBV6-2/TRBV6-3	TRBJ2-3	many
CASSMKPGGDTQYF	TRBV19	TRBJ2-3	many
CASSYGGLGNTIYF	TRBV6-2/TRBV6-3	TRBJ1-3	few
CASSPKGSRRANTGELFF	TRBV18	TRBJ2-2	many
CASSLFGSNTGELFF	TRBV11-2	TRBJ2-2	many
CASGSGGLYEQYF	TRBV10-2	TRBJ2-7	many
CASSLDPHYGCTF	TRBV11-3	TRBJ1-2	many
CASTPKYQGTQYF	TRBV6-1	TRBJ2-5	few
CASKLRRTSVSSYNEQFF	TRBV6-4	TRBJ2-1	few
CASSGQGSGNTIYF	TRBV7-9	TRBJ1-3	few
CASSTQGSNQPQHF	TRBV12-3/TRBV12-4	TRBJ1-5	-
CASSPLGPAGGYEQYF	TRBV27	TRBJ2-7	few
CASSPRGAEGNTIYF	TRBV18	TRBJ1-3	many
CASSLWTSGNTIYF	TRBV5-1	TRBJ1-3	-
CASSRGTESGNTIYF	TRBV7-9	TRBJ1-3	many
CASRFFRTGGNEQFF	TRBV28	TRBJ2-1	few
CASSARRAGNTGELFF	TRBV2	TRBJ2-2	-
CASSVSGTTGELFF	TRBV7-7	TRBJ2-2	few
CASSRQTNYGYTF	TRBV6-1	TRBJ1-2	few
CASNEQEEQYF	TRBV7-3	TRBJ2-5	few
CASSYVSRTGELFF	TRBV19	TRBJ2-2	many
CASSTMGRSTDTQYF	TRBV6-1	TRBJ2-3	-
CASSLDRGLGNTEAFF	TRBV5-1	TRBJ1-1	many
CASSLGLADTDTQYF	TRBV11-3	TRBJ2-3	many
CASSERGGFTTGELFF	TRBV7-3	TRBJ2-2	many
CASSQVPWRERYEQYF	TRBV4-1	TRBJ2-7	many
CASSETSELAGGPRTGELFF	TRBV6-1	TRBJ2-2	many
CASSEASGSYEQYF	TRBV6-1	TRBJ2-7	many
CASSSAGQGNSPLHF	TRBV6-1	TRBJ1-6	few
CASSFAGMNNEQFF	TRBV28	TRBJ2-1	many
CASSSEKGLAGGRNEQFF	TRBV7-9	TRBJ2-1	-